This T cell receptor (beta chain) was obtained from a study of CD4 T cells in relation to SARS-CoV-2 and coronaviruses. Study results and limitations: SARS-CoV-2-driven expansion was significantly weaker in crossreactive than monoreactive clones. No crossreactivity against non-spike viral proteins was tested here.

The unexposed donors gave CD4+ T cells in about 2010-2019, prior to COVID-19. As concerns this clone: Its antigen is as yet unknown.

This CDR3 region has 14 residues. The V and J ends lost 4 bases and 5 bases respectively, with 14 bases between them. Germline values: CDR1 SNHLY, CDR2 FYNNEI. The protocol was immunoSEQ multiplex PCR, while the TCRdb copy is restricted to in-frame clones and leaves out a portion. The profile shows approximately 70,000 clones, more than 80% of them singletons. The sequencing input was naive CD4+ T cells from PBMCs. Specified subset: naive CD4+ T cells isolated by negative enrichment. This TCR came from a human donor in good health. J is TRBJ2-5 and V is TRBV2, with a weak D call TRBD2 (5 bases). The CDR3 is CASSGEFGRETQYF. DNA of the CDR3: TGTGCCAGCAGTGGGGAGTTCGGACGGGAGACCCAGTACTTC.